The 17 T cell receptor beta chains listed next were all sequenced from one sample in a study of early T cells in non-severe SARS-CoV-2 infection. One entry per CDR3 protein, called by TCRdb with MiXCR from the 5' RACE reads. The sample has 25,000 to 30,000 distinct CDR3 sequences; about 5.7% are singletons. The sequenced material came from whole blood. The receptor source for this set is an adult who was a healthcare worker with PCR-confirmed SARS-CoV-2 infection or an uninfected control (not recorded which).

This clonotype was seen a few times. The V gene is TRBV7-2, the J gene TRBJ2-1; 9 nucleotides agree with TRBD2. The length of the CDR3 is 13 residues. Germline CDR1 and CDR2: SGHTA and FQGNSA. The trim removed 5 bases at V and 6 bases at J, leaving 2 bases unmatched. CDR3 nucleotides: TGTGCCAGCAGCAAGGGACTAGCCAATGAGCAGTTCTTC. Protein product: CASSKGLANEQFF.

The V call is TRBV7-9, the J call TRBJ1-1; TRBD1 matches at 7 bases. The CDR3 loop spans 14 amino acids. V lost 0 bases, J lost 3 bases, and 1 base stayed unmatched. From germline, CDR1 is SEHNR and CDR2 FQNEAQ (reference sequence). The DNA of the CDR3 is TGTGCCAGCAGCTTAGCGACAGGGTACACTGAAGCTTTCTTT. This sequence encodes CASSLATGYTEAFF. Drawing the rest from reference TRBV7-9 and TRBJ1-1, the complete variable domain is DTGVSQNPRHKITKRGQNVTFRCDPISEHNRLYWYRQTLGQGPEFLTYFQNEAQLEKSRLLSDRFSAERPKGSFSTLEIQRTEQGDSAMYLCASSLATGYTEAFFGQGTRLTVV.

In its sample, this clonotype was seen once. V usage is TRBV29-1 and J usage is TRBJ1-6; 9 bases map to TRBD1. CDR1 is SQVTM, CDR2 ANQGSEA, per germline. The CDR3 length is 13 residues. V was clipped by 4 bases and J by 11 bases; unmatched bases: 6. This CDR3 is CSVGTGGETPLHF. CDR3 coding DNA: TGCAGCGTTGGAACAGGGGGCGAGACACCCCTCCACTTT.

Ten or more counts support this clonotype. The V call is TRBV7-2, the J call TRBJ2-1, with a weak D call TRBD2 (5 bases). Germline CDR1 and CDR2: SGHTA and FQGNSA. This CDR3 spans 18 amino acids. Trimming removed 1 base at V and 1 base at J, with 17 bases between. The CDR3 here is CASSLEASRFLSYNEQFF. CDR3 in DNA: TGTGCCAGCAGCTTAGAGGCTAGCAGGTTTTTATCCTACAATGAGCAGTTCTTC. The full variable domain, rest sourced from reference TRBV7-2 and TRBJ2-1, is GAGVSQSPSNKVTEKGKDVELRCDPISGHTALYWYRQSLGQGLEFLIYFQGNSAPDKSGLPSDRFSAERTGGSVSTLTIQRTQQEDSAVYLCASSLEASRFLSYNEQFFGPGTRLTVL.

J is TRBJ2-7 and V is TRBV27; 8 positions match TRBD2. Looked up from germline, CDR1 is MNHEY and CDR2 is SMNVEV (reference sequence). J gave up 3 bases and V 6 bases, and 16 bases lay outside the gene matches. The CDR3 runs 17 residues. The CDR3 DNA sequence: TGTGCCAGCAGCACAGGGTCCGGGAGGGTCATTGTCTACGAGCAGTACTTC. Translating gives CASSTGSGRVIVYEQYF.

In this sample, this clonotype turned up a few times. The chain recombines TRBV4-3 with TRBJ2-3; 9 nucleotides line up with TRBD2. The germline V gene encodes CDR1 LGHNA and CDR2 YSLEER. The V segment lost 1 base and the J segment 3 bases; nucleotides outside the gene matches: 11. This CDR3 has 18 residues. The CDR3 protein is CASSQGIALAGSTDTQYF. The CDR3 bases are TGCGCCAGCAGCCAAGGAATTGCTCTAGCGGGGTCAACAGATACGCAGTATTTT.

The V gene is TRBV28, the J gene TRBJ2-7, with TRBD2 as a possible D gene (6 bases). The CDR3 is 12 amino acids. Germline loops: CDR1 MDHEN, CDR2 SYDVKM. Trimming shortened V by 3 bases and J by 5 bases, and 8 bases separated the two germline ends. In DNA form, the CDR3 reads TGTGCCAGCAGTTTGCGGGGAGACGAGCAGTACTTC. It yields the protein CASSLRGDEQYF.

This clonotype was recorded at least ten times. This chain connects TRBV6-2 or TRBV6-3 to TRBJ2-1; D possibly corresponds to TRBD1 (5 bases). Germline CDR1 is MNHEY and CDR2 is SVGEGT. There are 12 residues in the CDR3. V gave up 6 bases and J gave up 7 bases, with 10 bases separating them. The CDR3 DNA sequence: TGTGCCAGCAGCAGACAGTTAAATGAGCAGTTCTTC. Protein product: CASSRQLNEQFF.

By share, this clonotype counts as medium-sized. The chain has TRBV12-3 or TRBV12-4 and TRBJ2-4; D is undetermined. The V end lost 2 bases, the J end lost 4 bases, and 12 bases lay between the germline ends. The CDR3 spans 15 residues. CDR3 region: CASSLTETLKNIQYF. The CDR3 region has the DNA TGTGCCAGCAGTTTAACAGAGACCCTAAAAAACATTCAGTACTTC.

In this sample, this clonotype turned up many times. This chain uses TRBV4-3 with TRBJ2-1; a possible D gene is TRBD1 (7 bases). Germline lookup yields CDR1 LGHNA and CDR2 YSLEER. The CDR3 extends over 17 amino acids. The V end lost 2 bases, the J end lost 5 bases, and 19 bases lay between the germline ends. The CDR3 is CASSQNSGGTDDNEQFF. The CDR3 DNA reads TGCGCCAGCAGCCAAAACTCAGGGGGGACAGATGACAATGAGCAGTTCTTC.

This clonotype was recorded a few times. The chain employs TRBV30 and TRBJ2-7; TRBD1 matches at 7 bases. Germline assignment: CDR1 GTSNPN and CDR2 SVGIG (reference sequence). With 2 bases clipped from V and 0 bases from J, the junction kept 4 bases outside the gene matches. The CDR3 extends over 14 amino acids. In DNA form, the CDR3 reads TGTGCCTGGAGTACCTCAGGGGGCTCCTACGAGCAGTACTTC. It yields the protein CAWSTSGGSYEQYF.

This clonotype was detected many times. This rearrangement joins TRBV5-5 to TRBJ1-5; maybe TRBD1 (5 bases). V lost 0 bases and J lost 1, with 8 bases in between. The CDR3 contains 15 residues. Germline lookup yields CDR1 SGHKS and CDR2 YYEKEE (reference sequence). The CDR3 spells CASSLVRGSNQPQHF. The CDR3 DNA sequence: TGTGCCAGCAGCTTGGTAAGGGGAAGCAATCAGCCCCAGCATTTT.

The V and J genes are TRBV4-1 and TRBJ1-4; a possible D gene is TRBD1 (5 bases). This CDR3 has 18 residues. V gave up 0 bases and J gave up 0 bases, with 14 bases separating them. Germline V lookup: CDR1 MGHRA, CDR2 YSYEKL. Written as DNA, the CDR3 is TGCGCCAGCAGCCAAGAAAGCCGACAGATCGCAACTAATGAAAAACTGTTTTTT. It yields the protein CASSQESRQIATNEKLFF.

This clonotype was picked up many times. The V gene is TRBV4-3, the J gene TRBJ1-5; D is uncertain. Germline values: CDR1 LGHNA, CDR2 YSLEER. V was cut by 0 bases and J by 3 bases, with 9 bases left in between. CDR3 size: 15 residues. The CDR3 here is CASSQEGQPNQPQHF. The CDR3 DNA follows: TGCGCCAGCAGCCAAGAAGGGCAGCCCAATCAGCCCCAGCATTTT.

This clonotype was recorded at least ten times. The chain carries TRBV6-5 and TRBJ2-3; perhaps TRBD2 as D (6 bases). Germline V gene data show CDR1 as MNHEY and CDR2 as SVGAGI. The CDR3 loop spans 14 amino acids. Trimming removed 6 bases at V and 2 bases at J, with 12 bases between. The CDR3 protein is CASSGGRFTDTQYF. DNA for the CDR3: TGTGCCAGCAGCGGGGGACGGTTCACAGATACGCAGTATTTT.

This clonotype has ten or more counts. The CDR3, as DNA: TGTGCCTGGAGTGGAGGGCTTCAGCCCCAGCATTTT. It translates to CAWSGGLQPQHF. The gene calls are TRBV30 and TRBJ1-5; D is ambiguous. The CDR3 has 12 residues. Trimming shortened V by 1 base and J by 6 bases, and 7 bases separated the two germline ends. Germline CDR1 GTSNPN, CDR2 SVGIG (reference sequence).

V gene TRBV18 combines with J gene TRBJ2-3, with D maybe TRBD1 (6 bases). V was pared by 10 bases and J by 2 bases, with 13 bases between. Germline lookup yields CDR1 KGHSH and CDR2 LQKENI. The CDR3 extends over 13 amino acids. CDR3 nucleotide sequence: TGTGCCACCAAAACAGGGAACACAGATACGCAGTATTTT. Translation: CATKTGNTDTQYF. The full variable domain, rest sourced from reference TRBV18 and TRBJ2-3, is NAGVMQNPRHLVRRRGQEARLRCSPMKGHSHVYWYRQLPEEGLKFMVYLQKENIIDESGMPKERFSAEFPKEGPSILRIQQVVRGDSAAYFCATKTGNTDTQYFGPGTRLTVL.